This passage covers 27 T cell receptor beta chains from one sample sequenced in a study of blood T cell repertoires in COVID-19. TCRdb's table, derived via immunoSEQ multiplex PCR, lists solely in-frame clones and lacks some. The data show 120,000 or so clones, with around three quarters seen just once and less than 10% held by the top ten. The sequencing input was peripheral blood. The receptor source for this set is a woman between 55 and 75 years old with acute or convalescent COVID-19.

Note on this clone: A read error may produce the germline difference seen at one junction end. The chain joins TRBV24-1 to TRBJ2-1; the D is unclear. Germline V gene data show CDR1 as KGHDR and CDR2 as SFDVKD. The CDR3 runs to 14 residues. CDR3 residues: CATSDLWRNNEQFF. The CDR3 coding sequence is TGTGCCACCAGTGATTTGTGGAGAAACAACGAGCAGTTCTTC.

The chain has TRBV5-8 and TRBJ1-5, with a possible D match to TRBD1 (6 bases). Trimming took 1 base from V and 0 from J, leaving 11 bases between them. The CDR3 consists of 16 residues. CDR1 and CDR2 (germline): SGHTS, YDEGEE. CDR3 in DNA: TGTGCCAGCAGCTTGAGGGCAGGGGTTAGCAATCAGCCCCAGCATTTT. This translates into CASSLRAGVSNQPQHF. Filled out from reference TRBV5-8 and TRBJ1-5, the complete variable domain reads EAGVTQSPTHLIKTRGQQATLRCSPISGHTSVYWYQQALGLGLQFLLWYDEGEERNRGNFPPRFSGRQFPNYSSELNVNALELEDSALYLCASSLRAGVSNQPQHFGDGTRLSIL.

The chain employs TRBV28 and TRBJ2-7; D perhaps matches TRBD2 (5 bases). The germline CDR1 and CDR2 sequences are MDHEN and SYDVKM. The CDR3 is made up of 15 amino acids. Between the trimmed V and J ends, which lost 3 bases and 6 bases, there was a span of 18 bases. CDR3 nucleotides: TGTGCCAGCAGTTTTGTTCTCCGGGAAAAGGGCGAGCAGTACTTC. Translated, it gives CASSFVLREKGEQYF.

V gene TRBV10-1 combines with J gene TRBJ1-2, with D unresolved. The CDR3 length is 14 residues. Per germline, CDR1 WNHNN and CDR2 SYGVQD (reference sequence). V shed 9 bases and J shed 2 bases, with 16 bases lying between them. CDR3 DNA: TGCGCCAGGAACTTGCGGGGATGCAACTATGGCTACACCTTC. Translated: CARNLRGCNYGYTF.

The gene calls are TRBV21-1 and TRBJ1-2; the D call in the table, TRBD1, was not verified against the DNA. TRBV21-1 represents a pseudogene. The length of the CDR3 is 14 residues. This chain's CDR3 is CASSKVTDTYGYTF. CDR3 coding DNA: TGTGCCAGCAGCAAAGTCACAGACACATATGGCTACACCTTC.

This clone was detected only a few times. The chain is built from TRBV7-8 and TRBJ1-5, with TRBD1 matching 8 bases. CDR1 and CDR2 (germline): SGHVS, FQNEAQ. The V segment lost 5 bases and the J segment 1 base; nucleotides outside the gene matches: 4. The CDR3 loop spans 15 amino acids. Written as DNA, the CDR3 is TGTGCCAGCAGCCGGACAGGGCAAAGCAATCAGCCCCAGCATTTT. This gives the protein CASSRTGQSNQPQHF.

This chain links TRBV7-6 with TRBJ2-1; the D gene is possibly TRBD1 (6 bases). Per the germline V gene, CDR1 is SGHVS and CDR2 is FNYEAQ. This CDR3 has 12 residues. V shed 5 bases and J shed 8 bases, with 10 bases lying between them. The CDR3 nucleotides read TGTGCCAGCAGCCCGGACAGTCATGAGCAGTTCTTC. It translates to CASSPDSHEQFF.

J is TRBJ1-4 and V is TRBV5-1; TRBD1 matches at 7 bases. The CDR3 covers 15 residues. V dropped 4 bases and J dropped 5; count of bases not matched to a gene: 8. Germline CDR1 and CDR2: SGHRS and YFSETQ. CDR3: CASSGRDSLNEKLFF. CDR3 coding DNA: TGCGCCAGCAGCGGCCGGGACAGCCTAAATGAAAAACTGTTTTTT.

This clone was recorded once. This sequence may be a read error, since a much larger clone differs from it by one base. The V gene is TRBV5-5, the J gene TRBJ2-7, with D tentatively TRBD1 (5 bases). The CDR3 is 13 amino acids. Trimming took off 0 bases at V and 5 bases at J, with 9 bases between the two ends. Germline V gene lookup returns CDR1 SGHKS and CDR2 YYEKEE (reference sequence). CDR3 in amino acids: CASSLAQGHEQYF. Here the CDR3 DNA reads TGTGCCAGCAGCTTGGCCCAGGGCCACGAGCAGTACTTC.

This chain connects TRBV7-9 to TRBJ2-2; tentative D call: TRBD2 (5 bases). The V gene lost 4 bases and the J gene lost 0 bases, with 12 bases spanning the gap. The CDR3 has 16 residues. CDR1 and CDR2 (germline): SEHNR, FQNEAQ (reference sequence). CDR3 nucleotides: TGTGCCAGCAGCTCCCCAGCGGAATCGAACACCGGGGAGCTGTTTTTT. Its translation is CASSSPAESNTGELFF.

The rearrangement uses TRBV6-5 and TRBJ2-7, with no clear D. The germline gives CDR1 MNHEY, CDR2 SVGAGI. The length of the CDR3 is 12 residues. Trimming took 8 bases from V and 0 from J, leaving 8 bases between them. The CDR3 nucleotides are TGTGCCAGCTCGACAAGCTCCTACGAGCAGTACTTC. It encodes CASSTSSYEQYF.

This clone was detected once. The rearrangement uses TRBV20-1 and TRBJ1-6; a weak D match, TRBD1 (5 bases). Germline V gives CDR1 DFQATT, CDR2 SNEGSKA (reference sequence). The CDR3 loop spans 14 amino acids. Trimming shortened V by 3 bases and J by 8 bases, and 14 bases separated the two germline ends. CDR3 in amino acids: CSASGQGGDSPLHF. DNA of the CDR3: TGCAGTGCTAGTGGGCAAGGAGGGGATTCACCCCTCCACTTT.

The chain combines TRBV9 with TRBJ2-4; 7 nucleotides match TRBD1. The trim removed 4 bases at V and 0 bases at J, leaving 7 bases unmatched. Germline loops: CDR1 SGDLS, CDR2 YYNGEE. The CDR3 sequence is 16 residues long. The CDR3 DNA follows: TGTGCCAGCAGCCGCGACAGGGACCTAGCCAAAAACATTCAGTACTTC. It codes for CASSRDRDLAKNIQYF.

V is TRBV5-1 and J is TRBJ2-3; 8 positions match TRBD2. Germline values: CDR1 SGHRS, CDR2 YFSETQ. The CDR3 has 15 amino acids. The J segment lost 6 bases and the V segment lost 0 bases, leaving 6 bases of the junction unmatched. In DNA form, the CDR3 reads TGCGCCAGCAGCTTGGAGGCGGGGGGAAGGGATACGCAGTATTTT. Translated: CASSLEAGGRDTQYF.

This clone appeared once. V is TRBV7-9 and J is TRBJ1-1; 7 nucleotides align to TRBD1. Germline V lookup: CDR1 SEHNR, CDR2 FQNEAQ (reference sequence). V lost 1 base to trimming and J lost 2 bases; unmatched junction nucleotides: 1. This CDR3 has 14 residues. As DNA, the CDR3 is TGTGCCAGCAGCTTAGGAGGGGGCAACACTGAAGCTTTCTTT. Its translation: CASSLGGGNTEAFF.

This clone was observed a few times. The chain has TRBV28 and TRBJ2-1; D remains unclear. Trimming left V 2 bases short and J 3 bases short, with 14 bases between. The CDR3 is made up of 16 amino acids. In germline, CDR1 is MDHEN, CDR2 SYDVKM. The CDR3 DNA reads as TGTGCCAGCAGTTTAGGAGCGTCGCTGCTCTACAATGAGCAGTTCTTC. Protein sequence: CASSLGASLLYNEQFF.

This clone was seen only a few times. This chain connects TRBV7-3 to TRBJ1-3; TRBD1 matches 7 bases. The CDR3 is made up of 18 amino acids. Per germline, CDR1 SGHTA and CDR2 FQGTGA. The J segment lost 0 bases and the V segment lost 3 bases, leaving 11 bases of the junction unmatched. The CDR3 is CASSFTTGILISGNTIYF. In nucleotides, the CDR3 is TGTGCCAGCAGCTTCACGACAGGGATTCTTATCTCTGGAAACACCATATATTTT.

The chain uses TRBV30 and TRBJ2-7; D may be TRBD1 (6 bases). This CDR3 comprises 14 residues. From germline, CDR1 is GTSNPN and CDR2 SVGIG (reference sequence). V was trimmed by 4 bases and J by 3 bases, leaving 16 bases between them. CDR3 bases: TGTGCCTGGACAAGCATCGGACAGATCTACGAGCAGTACTTC. Translating it yields CAWTSIGQIYEQYF.

The chain is built from TRBV3-1 (or the pseudogene TRBV3-2) and TRBJ2-7; D is perhaps TRBD1 (6 bases). In germline, CDR1 is LGHDT, CDR2 YNNKEL (reference sequence). V was shortened by 6 bases and J by 3 bases, with 12 bases between the two germline ends. The CDR3 totals 13 residues. CDR3 sequence (DNA): TGTGCCAGCAGTCGGCAGGGGAACTACGAGCAGTACTTC. This translates into CASSRQGNYEQYF.

The chain recombines TRBV4-3 with TRBJ2-3; D is perhaps TRBD2 (5 bases). The germline V gene encodes CDR1 LGHNA and CDR2 YSLEER. This CDR3 has 14 amino acids. V gave up 3 bases and J gave up 2 bases, with 9 bases separating them. CDR3 protein: CASSQRGHTDTQYF. The CDR3 nucleotides are TGCGCCAGCAGCCAGAGAGGGCACACAGATACGCAGTATTTT.

The rearrangement uses TRBV7-2 and TRBJ1-2; no definite D call. CDR3 length: 15 amino acids. Per the germline V gene, CDR1 is SGHTA and CDR2 is FQGNSA. The ends were cut back, 5 bases at V and 0 bases at J, with 13 bases in the middle. The CDR3 bases are TGTGCCAGCAGCGTGGGGTGGGGAGCTAACTATGGCTACACCTTC. As protein: CASSVGWGANYGYTF.

The chain is built from TRBV19 and TRBJ1-2; TRBD1 agrees at 9 bases. CDR1 is LNHDA and CDR2 is SQIVND in the germline V gene (reference sequence). V lost 7 bases, J lost 6 bases, and 18 bases stayed unmatched. The CDR3 has 17 residues. The CDR3 spells CASNPSPDRGFLHGYTF. CDR3 DNA: TGTGCCAGTAACCCTAGTCCCGACAGGGGGTTTCTCCATGGCTACACCTTC.

This clone was counted a few times. The rearrangement links TRBV6-2 or TRBV6-3 to TRBJ2-1; 14 positions agree with TRBD2. The CDR3 runs to 18 residues. Trimming at V came to 5 bases and at J to 0 bases, leaving 6 bases not matched to a gene. The germline CDR1 and CDR2 sequences are MNHEY and SVGEGT. The CDR3: CASSTRTSGGPSYNEQFF. Here the CDR3 DNA reads TGTGCCAGCAGTACCCGGACTAGCGGGGGGCCCTCCTACAATGAGCAGTTCTTC.

This clone was counted between two and nine times. This chain joins TRBV19 and TRBJ1-5; the D gene is possibly TRBD1 (5 bases). The CDR3 covers 16 residues. V lost 8 bases and J lost 0, with 17 bases in between. Germline V gene lookup returns CDR1 LNHDA and CDR2 SQIVND (reference sequence). CDR3 amino acids: CASVPRQKDSNQPQHF. CDR3 nucleotides: TGTGCCAGTGTCCCGAGACAGAAAGATAGCAATCAGCCCCAGCATTTT.

This CDR3 is CASSLRGGPNQPQHF. The CDR3 coding sequence is TGTGCCAGCAGCCTTAGAGGGGGACCCAATCAGCCCCAGCATTTT. This chain links TRBV27 with TRBJ1-5, with TRBD1 as a possible D gene (6 bases). The CDR3 is made up of 15 amino acids. Deletions cut 6 bases from V and 3 bases from J, with 15 bases between. Germline loops: CDR1 MNHEY, CDR2 SMNVEV (reference sequence).

The DNA for the CDR3 is TGTGCCAGCAGCTCCTCCACCGGGGAGCTGTTTTTT. Its protein is CASSSSTGELFF. The chain combines TRBV12-3 or TRBV12-4 with TRBJ2-2, with D unclear. CDR3 length equals 12 residues. The V end was cut by 6 bases, the J end by 4 bases, with 6 bases between.

J is TRBJ2-2 and V is TRBV5-4, with D possibly TRBD1 on 6 matching bases. Trimming pared 0 bases from V and 7 bases from J, leaving 19 bases between. CDR1 and CDR2 from the germline V gene are SGHNT and YYREEE (reference sequence). The CDR3 covers 17 residues. The CDR3: CASSLVTLGAVGGELFF. For the CDR3, the DNA is TGTGCCAGCAGCTTGGTAACTCTGGGGGCGGTTGGCGGGGAGCTGTTTTTT.